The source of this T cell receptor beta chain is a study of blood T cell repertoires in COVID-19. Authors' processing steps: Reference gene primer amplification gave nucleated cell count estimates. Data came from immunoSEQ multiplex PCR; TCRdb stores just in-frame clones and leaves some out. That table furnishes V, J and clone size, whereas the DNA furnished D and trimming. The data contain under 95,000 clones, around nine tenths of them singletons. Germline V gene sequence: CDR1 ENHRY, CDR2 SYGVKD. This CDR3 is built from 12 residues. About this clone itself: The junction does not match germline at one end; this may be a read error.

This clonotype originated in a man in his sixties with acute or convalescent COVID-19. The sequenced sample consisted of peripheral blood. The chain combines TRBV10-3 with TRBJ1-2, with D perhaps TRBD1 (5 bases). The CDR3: CVTGSMGMGYTF. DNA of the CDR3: TGCGTTACAGGCTCAATGGGGATGGGCTACACCTTC.